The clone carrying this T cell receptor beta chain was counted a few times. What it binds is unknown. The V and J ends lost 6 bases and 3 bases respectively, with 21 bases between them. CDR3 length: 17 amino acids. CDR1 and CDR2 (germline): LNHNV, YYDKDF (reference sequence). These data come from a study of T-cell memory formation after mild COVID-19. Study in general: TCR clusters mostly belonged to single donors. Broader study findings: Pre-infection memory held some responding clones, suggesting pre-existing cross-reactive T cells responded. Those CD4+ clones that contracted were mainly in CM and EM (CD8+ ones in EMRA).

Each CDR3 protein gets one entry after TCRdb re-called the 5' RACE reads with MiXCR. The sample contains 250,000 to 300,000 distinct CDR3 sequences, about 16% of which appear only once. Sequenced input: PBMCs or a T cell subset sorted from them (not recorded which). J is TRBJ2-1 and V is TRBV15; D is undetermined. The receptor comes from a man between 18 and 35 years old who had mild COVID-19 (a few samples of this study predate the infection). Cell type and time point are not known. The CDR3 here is CATSTGAYLPFYNEQFF. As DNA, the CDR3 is TGTGCCACCAGTACTGGCGCCTACCTCCCCTTCTACAATGAGCAGTTCTTC.